The 15 T cell receptor beta chains reported below all come from one sample, sequenced in a study of identical twins (dated by TCRdb to between 2015 and 2016). Receptor libraries were prepared by 5' RACE. TCRdb names Illumina HiSeq 2000 as the instrument used. The public reads were reanalyzed by TCRdb: fastp trimming at Q25, MiXCR alignment, in-frame beta chains only. Entries are consolidated by CDR3 protein sequence, retaining the most common genes and DNA. The sample table contains about 810,000 distinct CDR3 sequences; only one count was recorded for approximately 13% of them. The ten largest clones add up to around 1.6% of the sample. These data were also filed under a second study, of yellow fever vaccine responses in identical twins.

The specimen sequenced was PBMCs. The receptor set was obtained from a woman aged 18-30 years in good health.

The chain combines TRBV3-1 with TRBJ2-2; 11 bases map to TRBD2. Germline V lookup: CDR1 LGHDT, CDR2 YNNKEL (reference sequence). J lost 9 bases, V lost 1 base, and 10 bases had no gene match. This CDR3 has 17 residues. The CDR3 reads CASSQGVLAGGPRELFF. The CDR3 DNA sequence: TGTGCCAGCAGCCAAGGAGTTTTAGCGGGAGGGCCGAGGGAGCTGTTTTTT.

This clonotype appeared a few times. The gene calls are TRBV4-2 and TRBJ2-5, with TRBD2 matching 12 bases. After removal of 2 bases from V and 3 bases from J, the junction contained 7 bases not matched to a gene. Looked up from germline, CDR1 is LGHNA and CDR2 is YNFKEQ. The length of the CDR3 is 17 residues. The CDR3 nucleotides read TGTGCCAGCAGCCAAAGACTAGCGGGGGAACTTAAAGAGACCCAGTACTTC. Translation: CASSQRLAGELKETQYF.

The chain couples TRBV29-1 to TRBJ1-2; possible D gene TRBD1, 6 bases. The V end was cut by 0 bases, the J end by 7 bases, with 18 bases between. This CDR3 is built from 15 residues. The germline V gene encodes CDR1 SQVTM and CDR2 ANQGSEA. CDR3 bases: TGCAGCGTTGAAGATTGGGGGGGGCGGTCTACTGGCTACACCTTC. Translation gives CSVEDWGGRSTGYTF.

This clonotype was counted ten times or more. CDR3 coding DNA: TGTGCCACCAGTGAGCTGGGACCCTTGGGAGAGACCCAGTACTTC. It is translated as CATSELGPLGETQYF. The rearrangement links TRBV24-1 to TRBJ2-5; TRBD1 or TRBD2 may be the D gene (5 bases each). Trimming cost V 4 bases and J 4 bases, with 15 bases left between them. This CDR3 is 15 amino acids long. CDR1 KGHDR and CDR2 SFDVKD come from the germline V gene.

This clonotype was recorded a few times. The chain carries TRBV4-1 and TRBJ2-1; TRBD1 agrees at 7 bases. Germline CDR1 MGHRA, CDR2 YSYEKL. The CDR3 runs to 14 residues. V dropped 6 bases and J dropped 4; count of bases not matched to a gene: 6. CDR3 in amino acids: CASRDRDQYNEQFF. In DNA form, the CDR3 reads TGCGCCAGCAGAGACAGGGACCAATACAATGAGCAGTTCTTC.

This clonotype has more than one count but fewer than ten. As DNA, the CDR3 is TGTGCCACCAGCAGAGATCGGACAGCGGACGAGCAGTACTTC. It encodes CATSRDRTADEQYF. The chain has TRBV15 and TRBJ2-7; weak D call: TRBD1 (6 bases). The CDR3 spans 14 residues. The V and J ends lost 0 bases and 5 bases respectively, with 11 bases between them. Germline lookup yields CDR1 LNHNV and CDR2 YYDKDF (reference sequence). Together with reference TRBV15 and TRBJ2-7, the CDR3 gives the full variable domain: DAMVIQNPRYQVTQFGKPVTLSCSQTLNHNVMYWYQQKSSQAPKLLFHYYDKDFNNEADTPDNFQSRRPNTSFCFLDIRSPGLGDTAMYLCATSRDRTADEQYFGPGTRLTVT.

The rearrangement joins TRBV29-1 to TRBJ1-3, with D perhaps TRBD1 (6 bases). The CDR3 spans 14 residues. CDR1 and CDR2 (germline): SQVTM, ANQGSEA. V dropped 6 bases and J dropped 1 base, with 13 bases sitting between them. The CDR3 DNA reads as TGCAGCGTCGCCCAGGGGAATTCTGGAAACACCATATATTTT. Its protein product is CSVAQGNSGNTIYF.

This clonotype was seen a few times. The chain uses TRBV1 and TRBJ2-1. TRBV1 is designated a pseudogene. The CDR3 contains 16 residues. The CDR3 here is CTSSQKWRRPYNEQFF. For the CDR3, the DNA is TGCACCAGCAGCCAAAAGTGGCGGAGGCCCTACAATGAGCAGTTCTTC.

The sample holds many counts of this clonotype. The chain carries TRBV28 and TRBJ2-3; 12 bases align to TRBD2. Germline V gene lookup returns CDR1 MDHEN and CDR2 SYDVKM. There are 17 residues in the CDR3. The junction had 8 bases not matched to a gene; V was cut back by 5 bases and J by 2 bases. CDR3 nucleotide sequence: TGTGCCAGCAGTCCGTGGACTAGCGGGATCCTCACAGATACGCAGTATTTT. Its protein product is CASSPWTSGILTDTQYF.

This clonotype was observed a few times. The DNA for the CDR3 is TGCGCCAGCAGCTTGATGAGCGGCCCAGCCCACACTGAAGCTTTCTTT. Amino acids: CASSLMSGPAHTEAFF. The chain carries TRBV5-1 and TRBJ1-1; D is ambiguous. The CDR3 is 16 amino acids. The germline V gene encodes CDR1 SGHRS and CDR2 YFSETQ. V lost 1 base and J 3 bases, leaving 16 bases between the germline ends.

The CDR3 DNA follows: TGTGCCAGCAGCTCATTCTCTACAGGGGCAGATACGCAGTATTTT. Protein sequence: CASSSFSTGADTQYF. This rearrangement joins TRBV7-9 to TRBJ2-3, with 7 positions matching TRBD1. Germline V gene lookup returns CDR1 SEHNR and CDR2 FQNEAQ (reference sequence). This CDR3 is built from 15 residues. V was pared by 4 bases and J by 4 bases, with 8 bases of the junction left unmatched.

In this sample, this clonotype turned up a few times. The V call is TRBV12-3 or TRBV12-4, the J call TRBJ1-2; unclear D gene. The CDR3 runs 14 residues. V lost 1 base and J 5 bases, leaving 11 bases between the germline ends. The CDR3 region is CASSLVSGRYGYTF. Here the CDR3 DNA reads TGTGCCAGCAGTTTAGTCAGCGGCAGATATGGCTACACCTTC.

This clonotype was picked up many times. CDR3 amino acids: CSVEGETSLEQYF. The CDR3 nucleotides read TGCAGCGTTGAAGGAGAGACATCTCTGGAGCAGTACTTC. The chain couples TRBV29-1 to TRBJ2-7; no definite D call. This CDR3 comprises 13 residues. Trimming shortened V by 1 base and J by 7 bases, and 14 bases separated the two germline ends. The germline V gene encodes CDR1 SQVTM and CDR2 ANQGSEA.

This clonotype was seen just once. Being one base from a much bigger clone, this may be a read error. The chain employs TRBV12-3 or TRBV12-4 and TRBJ2-2; 8 bases fit TRBD2. The CDR3 loop spans 19 amino acids. The CDR3 DNA sequence: TGTACCTTCAGTTTTGGTCCGTCGTACGGGACTAGAGATACCGGGGAGCTGTTTTTT. Its translation is CTFSFGPSYGTRDTGELFF.

This clonotype has only a few counts. J is TRBJ2-2 and V is TRBV24-1; D might be TRBD1 (7 bases). This CDR3 has 17 amino acids. Trimming removed 4 bases from V and 5 bases from J, with 19 bases in between. Germline CDR1 is KGHDR and CDR2 is SFDVKD. CDR3 sequence: CATSEGGGRGRTGELFF. The CDR3 coding sequence is TGTGCCACCAGTGAAGGAGGGGGCCGCGGTCGAACCGGGGAGCTGTTTTTT.